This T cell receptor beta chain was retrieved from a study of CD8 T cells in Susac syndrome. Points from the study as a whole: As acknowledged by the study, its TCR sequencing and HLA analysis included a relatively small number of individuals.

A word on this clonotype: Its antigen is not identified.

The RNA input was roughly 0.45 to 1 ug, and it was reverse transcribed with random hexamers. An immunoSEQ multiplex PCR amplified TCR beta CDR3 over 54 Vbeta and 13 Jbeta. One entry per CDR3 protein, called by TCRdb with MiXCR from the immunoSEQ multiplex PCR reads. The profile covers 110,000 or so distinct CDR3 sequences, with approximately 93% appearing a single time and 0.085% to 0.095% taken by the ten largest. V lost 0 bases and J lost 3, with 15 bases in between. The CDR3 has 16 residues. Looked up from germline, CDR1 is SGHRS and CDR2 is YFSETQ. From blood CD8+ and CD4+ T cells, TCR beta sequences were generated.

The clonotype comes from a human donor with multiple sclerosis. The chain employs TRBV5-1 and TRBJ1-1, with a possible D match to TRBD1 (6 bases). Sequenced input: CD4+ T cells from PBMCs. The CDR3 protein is CASSLERGLKDTEAFF. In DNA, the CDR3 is TGCGCCAGCAGCTTGGAACGGGGGCTAAAGGACACTGAAGCTTTCTTT.